This T cell receptor beta chain was identified during a study of monozygotic twins with inflammatory bowel disease. Making each TCR library took approximately 3.5 ug of total RNA. Addition of UMIs with a 6-nucleotide sample barcode was achieved by template switching. TCRdb re-analyzed the 5' RACE reads; it lists each CDR3 protein once, without DNA. Here the sample table reports about 150,000 distinct CDR3 sequences. Germline lookup yields CDR1 DFQATT and CDR2 SNEGSKA (reference sequence). The CDR3 spans 15 residues. The origin of this receptor is a human donor with ulcerative colitis or Crohn's disease, or a healthy co-twin of an affected twin (not recorded which). The chain employs TRBV20-1 and TRBJ1-2; the TCRdb D gene call, TRBD1, has no DNA to confirm it. The sequencing input was blood. The CDR3 is CSASRDRGGRYGYTF.